Listed here is a single TCR beta chain. The sample is drawn from a study of blood T cell repertoires in COVID-19. As for the study in general: COVID-19 samples, acute and convalescent, were from the United States, Italy and Spain. Sources were T cells, B-cell-depleted T cells, or PBMCs; the material itself was cDNA or gDNA.

The CDR3 is 13 residues long. With V trimmed by 6 bases and J by 1 base, 2 bases remained unmatched. In germline, CDR1 is SQVTM, CDR2 ANQGSEA. The authors' processing: The assay estimated nucleated cells by amplifying reference gene primers. The table came from immunoSEQ multiplex PCR; TCRdb's copy has only in-frame clones and leaves some out. V, J and clone size derive from that table, while D and trimming were established from the DNA sequence. This sample has over 12,000 clones, with about 91% found just once. The sequence was collected from a human donor in a cohort sampled during active COVID-19. Sequencing was carried out using peripheral blood. The genes are TRBV29-1 and TRBJ2-2; 7 positions agree with TRBD1. The DNA for the CDR3 is TGCAGCGTCCGGACAGGGAACACCGGGGAGCTGTTTTTT. Residues: CSVRTGNTGELFF.